The 22 T cell receptor beta chains reported below all come from one sample, sequenced in a study of T cells after yellow fever vaccination (dated by TCRdb to the late 2010s). The library was built by means of 5' RACE. Sequencing used an Illumina HiSeq 2500. Using fastp trimming at Q25 and MiXCR clonotype assembly, TCRdb reanalyzed the public sequencing data and kept in-frame beta chains. Rows with one shared CDR3 protein collapse into an entry with the most common genes and DNA. The sample profile shows 300,000 to 350,000 distinct CDR3 sequences; less than 9.5% of them were found once. Clones ranked in the top ten supply approximately 15% of the sample. The sample's treatment or condition, from its label and the paper: live attenuated yellow fever vaccine strain. The sample was PBMCs, taken about 41 days after the first yellow fever vaccination. The receptors were gathered from a man aged 18-30 years who received the YFV17D yellow fever vaccine.

This clonotype was detected a few times. The J gene is TRBJ1-5, the V gene TRBV6-5; perhaps TRBD1 as D (6 bases). The CDR3 spans 15 residues. Deletions cut 0 bases from V and 4 bases from J, with 10 bases between. CDR1 and CDR2 (germline): MNHEY, SVGAGI. The CDR3 reads CASSYSIRGNQPQHF. CDR3 nucleotides: TGTGCCAGCAGTTACTCGATCAGGGGTAATCAGCCCCAGCATTTT.

This clonotype appeared many times. This chain uses TRBV29-1 with TRBJ1-5; D is undetermined. Trimming took off 4 bases at V and 5 bases at J, with 9 bases between the two ends. This CDR3 is 12 amino acids long. Germline loops: CDR1 SQVTM, CDR2 ANQGSEA. CDR3 sequence (DNA): TGCAGCGTTGCCGACGGTGATCAGCCCCAGCATTTT. This gives the protein CSVADGDQPQHF.

This clonotype has a handful of counts. This chain's CDR3 is CASSFASGLWHEQYF. The CDR3 bases are TGTGCCAGCAGCTTCGCTAGCGGACTTTGGCACGAGCAGTACTTC. V and J are TRBV7-9 and TRBJ2-7, with 7 bases fitting TRBD2. This CDR3 is built from 15 residues. The J segment lost 5 bases and the V segment lost 3 bases, leaving 10 bases of the junction unmatched. Germline assignment: CDR1 SEHNR and CDR2 FQNEAQ (reference sequence).

The genes are TRBV13 and TRBJ2-7; the D is unclear. The CDR3 length is 14 residues. The germline gives CDR1 PRHDT, CDR2 FYEKMQ (reference sequence). V was clipped by 1 base and J by 3 bases, with 10 bases between them. For the CDR3, the DNA is TGTGCCAGCAGCTTAGAGGGCAGCTACTACGAGCAGTACTTC. This codes for CASSLEGSYYEQYF.

The chain uses TRBV20-1 and TRBJ1-5, with 7 bases aligning to TRBD1. The germline V gene has CDR1 DFQATT and CDR2 SNEGSKA (reference sequence). The junction had 13 bases not matched to a gene; V was cut back by 1 base and J by 7 bases. The CDR3 runs 16 residues. The CDR3 coding sequence is TGCAGTGCTAGAGCGGTTCGCGGACAGGTTAAACAGCCCCAGCATTTT. Translating gives CSARAVRGQVKQPQHF.

This clonotype was counted many times. DNA for the CDR3: TGTGCCATCTCGCGAGGGTTTCGCGATGAGCAGTTCTTC. Its translation is CAISRGFRDEQFF. V usage is TRBV28 and J usage is TRBJ2-1; the D gene is possibly TRBD2 (5 bases). Trimming removed 10 bases from V and 8 bases from J, with 18 bases in between. Germline V lookup: CDR1 MDHEN, CDR2 SYDVKM. The CDR3 loop spans 13 amino acids.

This clonotype has a handful of counts. The chain uses TRBV14 and TRBJ2-2, with no clear D. Looked up from germline, CDR1 is SGHDN and CDR2 is FVKESK. CDR3 length: 14 residues. V was shortened by 1 base and J by 1 base, with 4 bases between the two germline ends. The CDR3 sequence: CASSQVENTGELFF. The CDR3, as DNA: TGTGCCAGCAGCCAAGTCGAGAACACCGGGGAGCTGTTTTTT.

This clonotype occurred a few times. V gene TRBV6-1 combines with J gene TRBJ2-3; TRBD2 matches at 7 bases. V dropped 5 bases and J dropped 2; count of bases not matched to a gene: 7. From germline, CDR1 is MNHNS and CDR2 SASEGT. The CDR3 length is 15 residues. The CDR3 nucleotides are TGTGCCAGCAGTCAGACTAGCTCCCTCACAGATACGCAGTATTTT. Encoded protein: CASSQTSSLTDTQYF.

This clonotype was counted many times. This rearrangement joins TRBV7-2 to TRBJ2-2; 9 nucleotides line up with TRBD1. V shed 5 bases, J shed 2 bases, and the junction held 3 bases outside the gene matches. Germline V gives CDR1 SGHTA, CDR2 FQGNSA. This CDR3 has 15 residues. This CDR3 is CASSRQGGNTGELFF. In DNA form, the CDR3 reads TGTGCCAGCAGCCGACAGGGGGGAAACACCGGGGAGCTGTTTTTT.

This chain connects TRBV6-2 or TRBV6-3 to TRBJ2-5, with D maybe TRBD2 (5 bases). This CDR3 comprises 14 residues. Deletions cut 5 bases from V and 9 bases from J, with 19 bases between. Germline loops: CDR1 MNHEY, CDR2 SVGEGT. CDR3: CASSRHTDAAAQYF. CDR3 nucleotide sequence: TGTGCCAGCAGTCGTCACACGGACGCAGCGGCCCAGTACTTC.

This clonotype was observed a few times. This rearrangement joins TRBV20-1 to TRBJ2-7; 7 nucleotides match TRBD1. From germline, CDR1 is DFQATT and CDR2 SNEGSKA (reference sequence). The trim removed 6 bases at V and 9 bases at J, leaving 14 bases unmatched. This CDR3 contains 13 residues. Written as DNA, the CDR3 is TGCAGTGCCGGAGAGGGACAGACGAGGGGGCAGTACTTC. Protein: CSAGEGQTRGQYF.

This clonotype has only a few counts. This chain connects TRBV12-3 or TRBV12-4 to TRBJ1-6; the match to TRBD1 covers 7 bases. The J segment lost 6 bases and the V segment lost 6 bases, leaving 5 bases of the junction unmatched. CDR3 length equals 14 residues. CDR3 amino acids: CASRGGIPNSPLHF. The CDR3 DNA reads as TGTGCCAGCAGAGGGGGCATCCCTAATTCACCCCTCCACTTT.

Only a few counts were recorded for this clonotype. This chain connects TRBV6-1 to TRBJ2-5, with 11 bases lining up with TRBD2. The germline V gene has CDR1 MNHNS and CDR2 SASEGT. The V gene end was trimmed by 6 bases and the J gene end by 4 bases; junction bases not matched to a gene: 10. The CDR3 is made up of 16 amino acids. The CDR3 loop is CASSVTLAGGGETQYF. Here the CDR3 DNA reads TGTGCCAGCAGCGTAACTCTAGCGGGGGGCGGAGAGACCCAGTACTTC.

This clonotype has a count of ten or more. The chain couples TRBV5-1 to TRBJ2-7, with D possibly being TRBD1 (5 bases). Germline CDR1 is SGHRS and CDR2 is YFSETQ. The CDR3 runs 15 residues. V gave up 0 bases and J gave up 3 bases, with 13 bases separating them. CDR3 bases: TGCGCCAGCAGCTTGGAGGCAGGGAATAGCTACGAGCAGTACTTC. Amino acids: CASSLEAGNSYEQYF.

The chain couples TRBV5-1 to TRBJ1-6; D might be TRBD1 (5 bases). The V end was cut by 0 bases, the J end by 10 bases, with 11 bases between. The CDR3 runs 14 residues. Germline CDR1 reads SGHRS; CDR2 reads YFSETQ. CDR3 sequence: CASSLVQGTSPLHF. As DNA, the CDR3 is TGCGCCAGCAGCTTGGTTCAGGGAACATCACCCCTCCACTTT. Variable domain in full (rest from reference TRBV5-1 and TRBJ1-6): KAGVTQTPRYLIKTRGQQVTLSCSPISGHRSVSWYQQTPGQGLQFLFEYFSETQRNKGNFPGRFSGRQFSNSRSEMNVSTLELGDSALYLCASSLVQGTSPLHFGNGTRLTVT.

The V gene is TRBV11-2, the J gene TRBJ2-3, with 8 bases that match TRBD2. CDR1 SGHAT and CDR2 FQNNGV come from the germline V gene. Unmatched junction bases numbered 7, after V lost 3 bases and J lost 2 bases. The length of the CDR3 is 16 residues. CDR3: CASSLGGGGSTDTQYF. DNA for the CDR3: TGTGCCAGCAGCTTGGGGGGCGGGGGGTCCACAGATACGCAGTATTTT.

The rearrangement uses TRBV7-7 and TRBJ2-2; unclear D gene. From germline, CDR1 is SSHAT and CDR2 FNYEAQ (reference sequence). V was trimmed by 1 base and J by 3 bases, leaving 6 bases between them. The CDR3 is 14 amino acids. DNA for the CDR3: TGTGCCAGCAGCTTAGACCGCCACACCGGGGAGCTGTTTTTT. Translated, it gives CASSLDRHTGELFF.

This clonotype was recorded a few times. The V call is TRBV7-3, the J call TRBJ2-1; D gene ambiguous. There are 16 residues in the CDR3. Germline V gene sequence: CDR1 SGHTA, CDR2 FQGTGA. V dropped 2 bases and J dropped 0 bases, with 11 bases sitting between them. The CDR3 DNA reads TGTGCCAGCAGCTTACGACTGACGAGCTCCTACAATGAGCAGTTCTTC. This translates into CASSLRLTSSYNEQFF.

This clonotype was found many times. CDR3 sequence reads: CASSPRHQETQYF. DNA for the CDR3: TGTGCCAGCAGTCCTCGACATCAAGAGACCCAGTACTTC. This chain uses TRBV12-3 or TRBV12-4 with TRBJ2-5, with no clear D. Trimming removed 5 bases from V and 2 bases from J, with 9 bases in between. This CDR3 contains 13 residues.

This clonotype was observed a few times. The V gene is TRBV6-5, the J gene TRBJ2-7; no clear D. Germline CDR1 is MNHEY and CDR2 is SVGAGI. This CDR3 has 17 amino acids. Deletions cut 3 bases from V and 4 bases from J, with 22 bases between. In DNA form, the CDR3 reads TGTGCCAGCAGTTATTCTCAGAGATATCCGGCCCCTTACGAGCAGTACTTC. Translated: CASSYSQRYPAPYEQYF.

The chain joins TRBV7-2 to TRBJ1-5; tentative D call: TRBD1 (6 bases). The germline V gene encodes CDR1 SGHTA and CDR2 FQGNSA. The CDR3 length is 15 residues. The ends were cut back, 1 base at V and 5 bases at J, with 12 bases in the middle. The CDR3 reads CASSLVGGADQPQHF. The DNA of the CDR3 is TGTGCCAGCAGCTTAGTTGGGGGGGCCGATCAGCCCCAGCATTTT.

This clonotype was counted a few times. The V call is TRBV6-6, the J call TRBJ2-1; 7 bases match TRBD1. Trimming at V came to 6 bases and at J to 8 bases, leaving 4 bases not matched to a gene. CDR3 length: 12 residues. CDR1 is MNHNY and CDR2 is SVGAGI in the germline V gene (reference sequence). The CDR3 DNA reads TGTGCCAGCAGACCCGACAGGGATGAGCAGTTCTTC. The encoded protein is CASRPDRDEQFF.